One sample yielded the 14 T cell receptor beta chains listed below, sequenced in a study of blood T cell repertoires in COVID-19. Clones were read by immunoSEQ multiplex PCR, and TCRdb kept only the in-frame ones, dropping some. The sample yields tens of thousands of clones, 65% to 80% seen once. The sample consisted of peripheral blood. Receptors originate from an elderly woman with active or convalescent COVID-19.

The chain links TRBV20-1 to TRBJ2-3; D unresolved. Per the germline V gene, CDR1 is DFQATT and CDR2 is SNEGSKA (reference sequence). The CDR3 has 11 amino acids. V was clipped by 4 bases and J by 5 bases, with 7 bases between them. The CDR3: CSAMRLDTQYF. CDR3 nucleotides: TGCAGTGCTATGCGTTTAGATACGCAGTATTTT.

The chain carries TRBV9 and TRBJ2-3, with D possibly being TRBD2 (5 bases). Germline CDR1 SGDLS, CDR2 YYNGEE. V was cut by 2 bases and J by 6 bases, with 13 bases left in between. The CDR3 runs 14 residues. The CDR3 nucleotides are TGTGCCAGCAGCGTCGAGAGCGGTGGGGATACGCAGTATTTT. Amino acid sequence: CASSVESGGDTQYF.

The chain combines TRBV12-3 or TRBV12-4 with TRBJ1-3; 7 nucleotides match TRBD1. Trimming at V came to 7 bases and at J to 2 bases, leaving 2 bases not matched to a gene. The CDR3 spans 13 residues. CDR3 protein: CASTRGAGNTIYF. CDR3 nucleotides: TGTGCCAGCACCAGGGGGGCTGGAAACACCATATATTTT.

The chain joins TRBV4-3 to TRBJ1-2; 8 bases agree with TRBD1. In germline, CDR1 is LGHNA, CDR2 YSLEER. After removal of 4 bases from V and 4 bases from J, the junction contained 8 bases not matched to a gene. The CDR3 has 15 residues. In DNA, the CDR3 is TGCGCCAGCAGCCCCTACTCCGGGACAGGCTATGGCTACACCTTC. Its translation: CASSPYSGTGYGYTF.

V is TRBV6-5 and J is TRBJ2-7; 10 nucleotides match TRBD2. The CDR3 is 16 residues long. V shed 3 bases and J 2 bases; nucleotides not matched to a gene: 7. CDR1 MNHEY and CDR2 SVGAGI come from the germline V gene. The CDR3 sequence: CASSYRTSGNPYEQYF. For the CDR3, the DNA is TGTGCCAGCAGTTATAGGACTAGCGGTAATCCCTACGAGCAGTACTTC.

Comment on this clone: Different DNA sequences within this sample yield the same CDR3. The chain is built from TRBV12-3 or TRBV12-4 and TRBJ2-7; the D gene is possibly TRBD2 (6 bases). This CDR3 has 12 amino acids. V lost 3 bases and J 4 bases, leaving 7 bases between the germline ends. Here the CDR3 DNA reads TGTGCCAGCAGTTTTCGGGGGTACGAGCAGTACTTC. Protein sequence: CASSFRGYEQYF.

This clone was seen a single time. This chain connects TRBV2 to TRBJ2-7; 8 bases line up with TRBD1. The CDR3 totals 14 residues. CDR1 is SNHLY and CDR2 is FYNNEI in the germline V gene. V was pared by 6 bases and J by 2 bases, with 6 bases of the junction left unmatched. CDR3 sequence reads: CASRSTGVTYEQYF. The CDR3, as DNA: TGTGCCAGCAGATCGACAGGGGTCACCTACGAGCAGTACTTC.

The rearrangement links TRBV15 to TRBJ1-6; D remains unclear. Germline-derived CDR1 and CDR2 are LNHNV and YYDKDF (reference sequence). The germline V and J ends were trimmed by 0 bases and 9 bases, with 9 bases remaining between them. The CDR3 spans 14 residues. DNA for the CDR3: TGTGCCACCAGCAGAGACCCCTTTTTTTCACCCCTCCACTTT. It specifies CATSRDPFFSPLHF.

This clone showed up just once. The CDR3 sequence: CASSDSGGGAVDTQYF. The CDR3 DNA sequence: TGTGCCAGCAGTGACTCTGGCGGGGGGGCCGTAGATACGCAGTATTTT. V and J are TRBV6-4 and TRBJ2-3; 9 positions agree with TRBD2. Trimming at V came to 0 bases and at J to 5 bases, leaving 6 bases not matched to a gene. The CDR3 is 16 amino acids. Germline V CDR1 and CDR2: MRHNA, SNTAGT.

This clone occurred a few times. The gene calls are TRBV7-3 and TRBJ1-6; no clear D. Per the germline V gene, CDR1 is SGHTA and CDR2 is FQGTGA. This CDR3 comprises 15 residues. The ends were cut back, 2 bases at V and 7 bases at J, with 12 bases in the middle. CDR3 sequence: CASSLRGGKNSPLHF. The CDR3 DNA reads TGTGCCAGCAGCTTACGTGGAGGGAAGAATTCACCCCTCCACTTT.

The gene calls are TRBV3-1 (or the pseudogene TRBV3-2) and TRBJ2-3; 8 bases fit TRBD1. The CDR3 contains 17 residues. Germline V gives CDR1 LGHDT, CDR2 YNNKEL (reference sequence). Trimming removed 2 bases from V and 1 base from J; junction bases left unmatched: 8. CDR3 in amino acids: CASSQSPTGEGTDTQYF. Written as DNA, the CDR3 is TGTGCCAGCAGCCAATCCCCGACAGGGGAAGGCACAGATACGCAGTATTTT.

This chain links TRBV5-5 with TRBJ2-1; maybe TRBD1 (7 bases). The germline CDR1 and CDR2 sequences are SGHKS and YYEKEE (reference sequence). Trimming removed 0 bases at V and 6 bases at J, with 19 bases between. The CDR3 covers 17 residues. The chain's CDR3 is CASSLGRGRGSSNEQFF. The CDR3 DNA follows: TGTGCCAGCAGCTTGGGGAGGGGCAGGGGGTCTAGCAATGAGCAGTTCTTC.

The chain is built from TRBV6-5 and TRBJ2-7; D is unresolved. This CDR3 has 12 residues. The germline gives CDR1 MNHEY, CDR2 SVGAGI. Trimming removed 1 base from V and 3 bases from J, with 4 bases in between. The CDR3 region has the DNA TGTGCCAGCAGTTACTTGTACTACGAGCAGTACTTC. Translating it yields CASSYLYYEQYF.

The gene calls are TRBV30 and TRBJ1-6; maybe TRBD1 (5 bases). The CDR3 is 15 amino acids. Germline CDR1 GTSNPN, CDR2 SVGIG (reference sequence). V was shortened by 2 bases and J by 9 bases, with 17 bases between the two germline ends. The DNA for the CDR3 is TGTGCCTGGAGTCCCCGGATCGGAGGGGCTTCACCCCTCCACTTT. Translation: CAWSPRIGGASPLHF. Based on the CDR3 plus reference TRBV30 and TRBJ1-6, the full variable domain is SQTIHQWPATLVQPVGSPLSLECTVEGTSNPNLYWYRQAAGRGLQLLFYSVGIGQISSEVPQNLSASRPQDRQFILSSKKLLLSDSGFYLCAWSPRIGGASPLHFGNGTRLTVT.